The clone carrying this T cell receptor beta chain turned up a few times. Its specificity is unknown. The sample belongs to a study of cytomegalovirus exposure and HLA in healthy donors. Overall study context: A preliminary data release comprised 91 million or so unique TCRs obtained from HLA-typed donors.

Broader study findings: The classifier was said to identify cytomegalovirus status with high specificity and sensitivity. Presence/absence analyses rested on an assumption that sequencing depth was roughly uniform across donors.

The PCR used 60 Vbeta and 13 Jbeta primers. The assay was immunoSEQ multiplex PCR, and TCRdb's table has in-frame clones only and misses some. Of about 200,000 clones listed, 75% to 85% were seen once; the top ten hold roughly 1.6%. Trimming cost V 4 bases and J 1 base, with 7 bases left between them. This CDR3 is 13 amino acids long. Germline CDR1 MNHNY, CDR2 SVGAGI (reference sequence). The sequencing sample was made of PBMCs. This sequence was found in a woman aged 50 to 60 in good health and CMV-seronegative. This sequence joins TRBV6-6 and TRBJ1-1; maybe TRBD1 (5 bases). CDR3 sequence: CASSFDRNTEAFF. CDR3 sequence (DNA): TGTGCCAGCAGTTTTGACAGGAACACTGAAGCTTTCTTT.